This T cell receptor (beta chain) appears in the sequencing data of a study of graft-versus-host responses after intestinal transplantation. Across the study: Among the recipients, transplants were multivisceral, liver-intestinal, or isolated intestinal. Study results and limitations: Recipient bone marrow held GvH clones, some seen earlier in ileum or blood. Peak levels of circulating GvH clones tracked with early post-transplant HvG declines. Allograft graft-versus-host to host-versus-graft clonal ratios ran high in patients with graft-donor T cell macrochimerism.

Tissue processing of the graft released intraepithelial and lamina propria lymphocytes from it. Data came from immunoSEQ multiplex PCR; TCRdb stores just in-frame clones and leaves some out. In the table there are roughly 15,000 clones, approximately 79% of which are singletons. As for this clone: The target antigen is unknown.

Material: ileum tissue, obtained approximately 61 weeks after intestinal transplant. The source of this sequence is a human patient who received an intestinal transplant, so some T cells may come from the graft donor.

The CDR3 reads CATSSGLGQPQPQHF. The CDR3 nucleotides are TGTGCCACCAGCAGTGGACTGGGACAGCCTCAGCCCCAGCATTTT. The chain uses TRBV15 and TRBJ1-5; 7 nucleotides line up with TRBD1. The length of the CDR3 is 15 residues. The germline V gene encodes CDR1 LNHNV and CDR2 YYDKDF (reference sequence). J lost 6 bases, V lost 3 bases, and 8 bases had no gene match.